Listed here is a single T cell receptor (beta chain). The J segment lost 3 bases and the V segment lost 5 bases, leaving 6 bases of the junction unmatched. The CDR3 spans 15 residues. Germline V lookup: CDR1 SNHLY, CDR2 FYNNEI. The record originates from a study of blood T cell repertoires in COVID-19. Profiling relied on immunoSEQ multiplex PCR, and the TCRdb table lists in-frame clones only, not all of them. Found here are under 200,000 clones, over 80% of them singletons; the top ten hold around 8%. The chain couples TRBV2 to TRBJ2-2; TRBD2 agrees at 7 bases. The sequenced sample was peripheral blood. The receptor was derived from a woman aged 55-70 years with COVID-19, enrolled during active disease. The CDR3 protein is CASSNGTIYTGELFF. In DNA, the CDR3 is TGTGCCAGCAGTAACGGGACTATATACACCGGGGAGCTGTTTTTT.